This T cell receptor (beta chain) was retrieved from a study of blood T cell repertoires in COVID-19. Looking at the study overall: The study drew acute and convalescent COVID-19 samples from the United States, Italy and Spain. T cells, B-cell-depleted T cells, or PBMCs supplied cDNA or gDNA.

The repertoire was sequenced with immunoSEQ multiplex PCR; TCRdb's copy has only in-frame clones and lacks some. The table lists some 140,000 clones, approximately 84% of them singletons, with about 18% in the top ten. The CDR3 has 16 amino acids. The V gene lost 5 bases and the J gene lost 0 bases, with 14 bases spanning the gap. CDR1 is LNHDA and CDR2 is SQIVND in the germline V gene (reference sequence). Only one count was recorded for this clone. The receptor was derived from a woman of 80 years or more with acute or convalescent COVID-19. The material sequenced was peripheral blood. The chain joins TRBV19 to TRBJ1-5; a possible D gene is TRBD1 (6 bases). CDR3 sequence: CASSPDSQYSNQPQHF. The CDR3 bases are TGTGCCAGTAGTCCGGACAGCCAATATAGCAATCAGCCCCAGCATTTT.